Listed below are T cell receptor beta chains from one sample, sequenced in a study of memory CD4+ T cells and cytomegalovirus serostatus. Generated by immunoSEQ multiplex PCR, the TCRdb table keeps only in-frame clones and is missing some. This table has about 56,000 clones, 82% appearing once. The specimen was memory CD4+ T cells from blood. These receptors all stem from an adult in good health and CMV-seronegative. The CDR3 runs from the conserved cysteine through the conserved F or W. Clone size is shown for a subset of rows, as once, few, many or a class of expanded clone.

clone_size	j_call	v_call	cdr3_aa
once	TRBJ1-5	TRBV7-8	CASSSEGVQPQHF
.	TRBJ2-1	TRBV10-3	CAISVRSGGAMNEQFF
.	TRBJ2-3	TRBV7-2	CASRPGPGTDTQYF
.	TRBJ2-7	TRBV9	CASSVGSGAYYEQYF
.	TRBJ1-5	TRBV29-1	CSASLEYNQPQHF
.	TRBJ2-5	TRBV18	CASSAGQGFRETQYF
.	TRBJ1-2	TRBV25-1	CASSEMGGNGYTF
.	TRBJ1-6	TRBV7-9	CASSPTDRPNNSPLHF
.	TRBJ1-2	TRBV29-1	CSVERAGGHGYTF
.	TRBJ1-1	TRBV27	CASSQGRRNTEAFF
.	TRBJ2-2	TRBV11-2	CASSLIAGSNTGELFF
.	TRBJ2-3	TRBV7-3	CASSQLGSGGGDTQYF
.	TRBJ2-7	TRBV5-4	CASSSGTSDFYEQYF
.	TRBJ1-1	TRBV19	CASSPYTWGATEAFF
.	TRBJ2-3	TRBV29-1	CSVDRAADTQYF
.	TRBJ1-3	TRBV2	CASSTQGLSGNTIYF